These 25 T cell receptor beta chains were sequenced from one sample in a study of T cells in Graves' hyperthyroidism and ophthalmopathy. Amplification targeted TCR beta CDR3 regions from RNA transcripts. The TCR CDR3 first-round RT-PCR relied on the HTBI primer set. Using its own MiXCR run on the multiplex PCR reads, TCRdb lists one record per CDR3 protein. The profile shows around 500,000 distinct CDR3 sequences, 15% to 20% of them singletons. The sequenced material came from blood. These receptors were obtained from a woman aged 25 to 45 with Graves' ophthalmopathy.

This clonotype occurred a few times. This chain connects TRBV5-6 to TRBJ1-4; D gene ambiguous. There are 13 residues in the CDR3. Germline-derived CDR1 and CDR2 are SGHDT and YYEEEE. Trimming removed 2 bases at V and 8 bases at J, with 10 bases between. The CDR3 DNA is TGTGCCAGCAGCTTTACTCGGGGAGAAAAACTGTTTTTT. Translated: CASSFTRGEKLFF.

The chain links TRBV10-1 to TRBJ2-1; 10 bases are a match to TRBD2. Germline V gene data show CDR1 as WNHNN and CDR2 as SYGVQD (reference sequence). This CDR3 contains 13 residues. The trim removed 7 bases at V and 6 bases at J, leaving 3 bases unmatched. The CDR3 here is CASTGLAANEQFF. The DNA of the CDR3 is TGCGCCAGCACCGGACTAGCGGCCAATGAGCAGTTCTTC.

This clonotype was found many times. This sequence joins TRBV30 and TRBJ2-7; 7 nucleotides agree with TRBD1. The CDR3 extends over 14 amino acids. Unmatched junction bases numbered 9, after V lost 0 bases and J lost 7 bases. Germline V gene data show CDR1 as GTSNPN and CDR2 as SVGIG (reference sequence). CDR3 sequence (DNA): TGTGCCTGGAGTGTAGGGGGCCACTGGGGGGAGCAGTACTTC. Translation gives CAWSVGGHWGEQYF.

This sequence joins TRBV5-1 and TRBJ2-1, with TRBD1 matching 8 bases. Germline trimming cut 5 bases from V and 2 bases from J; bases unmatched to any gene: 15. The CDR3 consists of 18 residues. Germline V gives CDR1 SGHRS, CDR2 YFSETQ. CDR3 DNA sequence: TGCGCCAGCAGTTACGGACAGGGCCTAATTCCCACCTACAATGAGCAGTTCTTC. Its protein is CASSYGQGLIPTYNEQFF.

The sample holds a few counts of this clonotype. CDR3 sequence reads: CASSTLVNTGELFF. The CDR3 DNA sequence: TGTGCCAGCAGCACCCTAGTTAACACCGGGGAGCTGTTTTTT. This chain joins TRBV7-6 and TRBJ2-2; the D is unclear. Germline lookup yields CDR1 SGHVS and CDR2 FNYEAQ. V dropped 5 bases and J dropped 2 bases, with 9 bases sitting between them. There are 14 residues in the CDR3.

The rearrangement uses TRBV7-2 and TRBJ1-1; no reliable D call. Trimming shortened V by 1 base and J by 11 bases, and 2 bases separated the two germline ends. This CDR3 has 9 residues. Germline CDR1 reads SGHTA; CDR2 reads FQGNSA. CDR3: CASSLGAFF. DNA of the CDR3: TGTGCCAGCAGCTTAGGCGCTTTCTTT.

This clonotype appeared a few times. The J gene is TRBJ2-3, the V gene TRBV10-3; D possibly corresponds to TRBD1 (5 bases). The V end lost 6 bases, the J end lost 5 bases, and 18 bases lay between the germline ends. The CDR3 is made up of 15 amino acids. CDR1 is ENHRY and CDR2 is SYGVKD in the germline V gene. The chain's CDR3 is CAISQGEAAGDTQYF. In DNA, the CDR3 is TGTGCCATCAGCCAAGGGGAAGCAGCAGGAGATACGCAGTATTTT.

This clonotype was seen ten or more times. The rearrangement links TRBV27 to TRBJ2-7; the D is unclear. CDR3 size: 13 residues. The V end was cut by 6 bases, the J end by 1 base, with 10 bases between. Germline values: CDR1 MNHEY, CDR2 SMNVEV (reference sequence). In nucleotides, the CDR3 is TGTGCCAGCAGAGAGGCAGGATCCTACGAGCAGTACTTC. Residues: CASREAGSYEQYF.

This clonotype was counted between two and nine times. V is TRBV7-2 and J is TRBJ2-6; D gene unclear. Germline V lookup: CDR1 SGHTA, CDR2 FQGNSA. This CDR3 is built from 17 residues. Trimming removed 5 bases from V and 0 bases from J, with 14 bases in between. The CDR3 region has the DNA TGTGCCAGCAGCCCTCAGACACTGAACTCTGGGGCCAACGTCCTGACTTTC. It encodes CASSPQTLNSGANVLTF.

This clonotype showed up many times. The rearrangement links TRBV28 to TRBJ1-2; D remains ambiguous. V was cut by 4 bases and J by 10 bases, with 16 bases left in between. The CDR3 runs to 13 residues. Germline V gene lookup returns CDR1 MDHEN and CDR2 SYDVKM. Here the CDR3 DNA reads TGTGCCAGCAGTTCGCCTTACGACGGTGTCTACACCTTC. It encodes CASSSPYDGVYTF.

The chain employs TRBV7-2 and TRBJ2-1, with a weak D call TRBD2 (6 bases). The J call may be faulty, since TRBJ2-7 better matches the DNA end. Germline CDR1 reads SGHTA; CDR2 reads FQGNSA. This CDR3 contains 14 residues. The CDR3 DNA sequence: TGTGCCAGCAGCTCATGGACTAAATACAATGAGCAGTACTTC. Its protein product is CASSSWTKYNEQYF.

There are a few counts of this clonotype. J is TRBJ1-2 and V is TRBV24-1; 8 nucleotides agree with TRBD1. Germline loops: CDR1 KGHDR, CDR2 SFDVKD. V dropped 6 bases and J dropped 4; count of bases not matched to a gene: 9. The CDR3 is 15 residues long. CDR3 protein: CATSTSDREGYGYTF. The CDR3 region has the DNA TGTGCCACCAGTACCTCGGACAGGGAGGGCTATGGCTACACCTTC.

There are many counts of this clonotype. The DNA of the CDR3 is TGTGCCAGCATTCTAGCGGGAGGGCACTACGAGCAGTACTTC. The encoded protein is CASILAGGHYEQYF. This chain joins TRBV7-2 and TRBJ2-7; 12 nucleotides line up with TRBD2. Germline V lookup: CDR1 SGHTA, CDR2 FQGNSA. The CDR3 covers 14 residues. The J segment lost 3 bases and the V segment lost 7 bases, leaving 4 bases of the junction unmatched.

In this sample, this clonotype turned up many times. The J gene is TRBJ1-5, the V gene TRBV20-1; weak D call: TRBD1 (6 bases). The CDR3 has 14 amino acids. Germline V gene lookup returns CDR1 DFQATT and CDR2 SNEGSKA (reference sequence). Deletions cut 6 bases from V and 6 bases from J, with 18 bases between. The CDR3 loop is CSAGHRDMFQPQHF. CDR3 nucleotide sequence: TGCAGTGCGGGCCACCGGGACATGTTTCAGCCCCAGCATTTT.

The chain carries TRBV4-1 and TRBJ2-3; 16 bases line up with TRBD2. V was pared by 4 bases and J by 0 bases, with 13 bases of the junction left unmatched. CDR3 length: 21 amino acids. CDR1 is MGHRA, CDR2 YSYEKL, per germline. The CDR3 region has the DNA TGCGCCAGCAGCCCGCGAACGGGACTAGCGGGAGGGGCCCGTAGCACAGATACGCAGTATTTT. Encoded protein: CASSPRTGLAGGARSTDTQYF.

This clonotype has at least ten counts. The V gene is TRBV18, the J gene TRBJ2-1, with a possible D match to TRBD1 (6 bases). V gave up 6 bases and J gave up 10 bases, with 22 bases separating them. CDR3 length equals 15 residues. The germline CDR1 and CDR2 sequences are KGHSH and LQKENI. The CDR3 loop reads CASSLRGQYLSEQFF. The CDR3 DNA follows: TGTGCCAGCTCCCTGAGAGGACAGTACTTGTCCGAGCAGTTCTTC.

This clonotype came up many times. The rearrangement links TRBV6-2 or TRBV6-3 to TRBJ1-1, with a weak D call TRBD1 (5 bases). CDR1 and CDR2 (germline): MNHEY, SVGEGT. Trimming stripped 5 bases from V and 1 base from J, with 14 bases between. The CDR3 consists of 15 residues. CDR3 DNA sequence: TGTGCCAGCAGTCTTCAGGGTGGCCCGAACACTGAAGCTTTCTTT. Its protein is CASSLQGGPNTEAFF.

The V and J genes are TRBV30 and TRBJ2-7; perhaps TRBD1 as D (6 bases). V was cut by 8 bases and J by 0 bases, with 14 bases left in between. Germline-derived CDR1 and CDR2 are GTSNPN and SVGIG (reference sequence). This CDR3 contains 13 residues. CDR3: CAGIQGSSYEQYF. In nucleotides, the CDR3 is TGTGCCGGGATACAGGGTAGCTCCTACGAGCAGTACTTC.

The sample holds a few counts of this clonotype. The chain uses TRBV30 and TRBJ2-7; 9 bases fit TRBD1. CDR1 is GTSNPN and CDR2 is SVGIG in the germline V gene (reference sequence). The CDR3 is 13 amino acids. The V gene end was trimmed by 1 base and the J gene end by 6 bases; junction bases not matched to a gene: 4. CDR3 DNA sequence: TGTGCCTGGAGTGGGGGACAGGGAGTCGAGCAGTACTTC. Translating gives CAWSGGQGVEQYF.

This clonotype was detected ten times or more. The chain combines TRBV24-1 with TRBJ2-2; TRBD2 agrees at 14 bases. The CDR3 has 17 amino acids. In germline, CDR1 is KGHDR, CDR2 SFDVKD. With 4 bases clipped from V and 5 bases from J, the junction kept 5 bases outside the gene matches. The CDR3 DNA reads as TGTGCCACCAGTGACCCGGGACTAGCGGGAGAGACCGGGGAGCTGTTTTTT. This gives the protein CATSDPGLAGETGELFF.

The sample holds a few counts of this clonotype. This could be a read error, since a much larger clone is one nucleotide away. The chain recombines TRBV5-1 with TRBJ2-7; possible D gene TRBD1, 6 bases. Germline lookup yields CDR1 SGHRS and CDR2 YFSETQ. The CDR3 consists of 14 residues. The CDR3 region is CASSLPTGSSEQYF. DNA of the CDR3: TGCGCCAGCAGCTTACCTACAGGGTCCTCCGAGCAGTACTTC.

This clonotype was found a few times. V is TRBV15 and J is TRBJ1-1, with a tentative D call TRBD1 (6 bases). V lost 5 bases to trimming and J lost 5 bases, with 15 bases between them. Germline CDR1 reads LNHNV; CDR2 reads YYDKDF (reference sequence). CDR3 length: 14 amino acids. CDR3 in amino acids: CATSYGQPGTEAFF. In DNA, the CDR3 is TGTGCCACCAGCTACGGACAGCCCGGGACTGAAGCTTTCTTT.

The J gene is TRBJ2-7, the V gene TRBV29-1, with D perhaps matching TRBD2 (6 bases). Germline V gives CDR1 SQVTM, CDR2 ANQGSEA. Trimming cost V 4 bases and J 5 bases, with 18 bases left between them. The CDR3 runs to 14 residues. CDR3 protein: CSVVSGLLYNEQYF. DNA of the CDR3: TGCAGCGTTGTCAGCGGACTACTATACAACGAGCAGTACTTC.

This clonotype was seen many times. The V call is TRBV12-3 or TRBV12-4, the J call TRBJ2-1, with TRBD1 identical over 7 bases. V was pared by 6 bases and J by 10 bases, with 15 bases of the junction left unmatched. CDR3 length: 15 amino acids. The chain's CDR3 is CASRAGTAPLGEQFF. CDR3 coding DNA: TGTGCCAGCAGAGCCGGGACAGCCCCTTTGGGGGAGCAGTTCTTC.

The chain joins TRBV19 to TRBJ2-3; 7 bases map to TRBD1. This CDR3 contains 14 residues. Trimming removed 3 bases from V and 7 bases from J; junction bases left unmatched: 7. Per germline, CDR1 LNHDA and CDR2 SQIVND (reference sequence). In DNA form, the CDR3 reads TGTGCCAGTAGTATGGAGACAGGGTGGAATACGCAGTATTTT. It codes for CASSMETGWNTQYF.